This T cell receptor beta chain was obtained from a study of yellow fever vaccine responses in identical twins. CDR1 is LGHDT and CDR2 is YNNKEL in the germline V gene (reference sequence). Trimming at V came to 4 bases and at J to 6 bases, leaving 2 bases not matched to a gene. The CDR3 runs 13 residues. TCRdb ran MiXCR on the RT-PCR reads and lists one entry per CDR3 protein. The data contain thousands of distinct CDR3 sequences, around 85% of them singletons. V gene TRBV3-1 combines with J gene TRBJ2-1; 8 bases are a match to TRBD1. Sample: T cells from blood (PBMCs), unsorted or a sorted subset (not recorded which), taken before or after yellow fever vaccination (not recorded which). This TCR was sampled from a woman aged 18-29 years who received the yellow fever vaccine. The CDR3 reads CASSPTGANEQFF. The CDR3 bases are TGTGCCAGCAGCCCGACAGGGGCCAATGAGCAGTTCTTC.